This passage covers 22 T cell receptor beta chains from one sample sequenced in a study of blood T cell repertoires in COVID-19 (dated by TCRdb to about 2020). To prepare the library, the immunoSEQ multiplex PCR assay was applied. In its TCRdb copy, this immuneACCESS table keeps in-frame sequences only and misses some clones. Where compared with another copy, unresolved V genes explain less than half of these, and the others have no known cause. The sample data list around 310,000 clones, and 89% of these were observed just once. About 12% of the sample is in the top ten clones. The material sequenced was peripheral blood. The origin of the receptors is a woman aged 60 to 75 with acute or convalescent COVID-19.

The chain joins TRBV10-3 to TRBJ1-5, with 9 bases fitting TRBD1. Losses at the gene ends were 6 bases for V and 4 bases for J; bases not matched to a gene: 7. The V gene's germline CDR1 is ENHRY and CDR2 SYGVKD. The CDR3 length is 15 residues. CDR3: CAISSPGTGNQPQHF. CDR3 nucleotide sequence: TGTGCCATCAGCTCTCCCGGGACAGGGAATCAGCCCCAGCATTTT.

J is TRBJ1-4 and V is TRBV6-2 or TRBV6-3; perhaps TRBD1 as D (6 bases). Germline assignment: CDR1 MNHEY and CDR2 SVGEGT. V was pared by 2 bases and J by 0 bases, with 16 bases between. This CDR3 region has 18 residues. CDR3 bases: TGTGCCAGCAGTTACGTCGAGGGGGATATAGCAACTAATGAAAAACTGTTTTTT. Protein product: CASSYVEGDIATNEKLFF.

This chain connects TRBV19 to TRBJ1-1; TRBD1 aligns across 7 bases. V lost 5 bases and J lost 7; bases outside the gene matches: 7. Per germline, CDR1 LNHDA and CDR2 SQIVND (reference sequence). This CDR3 is built from 13 residues. CDR3 in amino acids: CASSPQGGVEAFF. CDR3 nucleotide sequence: TGTGCCAGTAGTCCTCAGGGGGGCGTTGAAGCTTTCTTT.

The chain employs TRBV4-1 and TRBJ2-1, with D maybe TRBD1 (5 bases). The CDR3 loop spans 14 amino acids. CDR1 MGHRA and CDR2 YSYEKL come from the germline V gene. Trimming took off 0 bases at V and 4 bases at J, with 7 bases between the two ends. The DNA for the CDR3 is TGCGCCAGCAGCCAAGAACCAGGGTACAATGAGCAGTTCTTC. Translation gives CASSQEPGYNEQFF.

The V and J genes are TRBV12-3 or TRBV12-4 and TRBJ2-5, with unresolved D. V lost 3 bases, J lost 7 bases, and 9 bases lay in between. CDR3 length: 12 residues. The CDR3 sequence: CASSLQARTQYF. The CDR3 DNA follows: TGTGCCAGCAGTTTGCAGGCGCGGACCCAGTACTTC.

J is TRBJ1-5 and V is TRBV28, with D maybe TRBD1 (6 bases). Germline V gene data show CDR1 as MDHEN and CDR2 as SYDVKM. CDR3 length: 16 residues. The ends were cut back, 3 bases at V and 4 bases at J, with 16 bases in the middle. CDR3 sequence (DNA): TGTGCCAGCAGTTTGCCGGGACAAAGGGGAAATCAGCCCCAGCATTTT. It translates to CASSLPGQRGNQPQHF.

The chain is built from TRBV19 and TRBJ2-3; maybe TRBD2 (6 bases). Germline V gene sequence: CDR1 LNHDA, CDR2 SQIVND (reference sequence). V was pared by 8 bases and J by 2 bases, with 14 bases between. The CDR3 is 14 amino acids. CDR3 sequence: CASRFGGNTDTQYF. The CDR3 bases are TGTGCCAGTCGGTTTGGCGGGAACACAGATACGCAGTATTTT.

The rearrangement uses TRBV15 and TRBJ2-3; a possible D gene is TRBD2 (5 bases). Germline values: CDR1 LNHNV, CDR2 YYDKDF (reference sequence). This CDR3 comprises 18 residues. Trimming removed 0 bases at V and 1 base at J, with 17 bases between. CDR3 amino acids: CATSRDTRASLGTDTQYF. The CDR3 DNA reads TGTGCCACCAGCAGAGATACGAGGGCTAGTCTGGGCACAGATACGCAGTATTTT.

This chain uses TRBV30 with TRBJ2-7; 11 bases are shared with TRBD2. There are 17 residues in the CDR3. V lost 1 base and J lost 6; bases outside the gene matches: 14. CDR1 is GTSNPN, CDR2 SVGIG, per germline (reference sequence). The CDR3 region is CAWSAKGRTSGQGEQYF. Here the CDR3 DNA reads TGTGCCTGGAGTGCTAAGGGCCGGACTAGCGGGCAGGGCGAGCAGTACTTC.

The chain is built from TRBV6-2 or TRBV6-3 and TRBJ1-1, with D hard to call. This CDR3 contains 16 residues. Germline CDR1 reads MNHEY; CDR2 reads SVGEGT. Deletions cut 4 bases from V and 1 base from J, with 16 bases between. The chain's CDR3 is CASSFIYGRPNTEAFF. DNA for the CDR3: TGTGCCAGCAGTTTTATTTATGGGCGCCCGAACACTGAAGCTTTCTTT.

CDR3 amino acids: CASTPRRSGDPYEQYF. CDR3 coding DNA: TGTGCCAGCACCCCAAGGAGGAGCGGGGACCCCTACGAGCAGTACTTC. The rearrangement links TRBV7-8 to TRBJ2-7; 7 bases align to TRBD2. V dropped 7 bases and J dropped 2; count of bases not matched to a gene: 14. The CDR3 totals 16 residues. Germline-derived CDR1 and CDR2 are SGHVS and FQNEAQ.

The CDR3 protein is CASSILAGGIGELFF. In DNA, the CDR3 is TGTGCCAGTAGTATACTAGCGGGAGGTATCGGGGAGCTGTTTTTT. This chain joins TRBV19 and TRBJ2-2; the match to TRBD2 covers 11 bases. Germline V gene sequence: CDR1 LNHDA, CDR2 SQIVND (reference sequence). CDR3 length equals 15 residues. V trimming: 2 bases; J trimming: 7 bases; junction bases outside the gene matches: 3.

The chain is built from TRBV27 and TRBJ1-1, with D possibly TRBD1 on 5 matching bases. V shed 1 base and J shed 7 bases, with 22 bases lying between them. CDR1 MNHEY and CDR2 SMNVEV come from the germline V gene (reference sequence). This CDR3 is built from 17 residues. CDR3: CASSLYPVQALNYEAFF. The CDR3 nucleotides are TGTGCCAGCAGTTTATATCCCGTACAGGCGCTAAACTATGAAGCTTTCTTT.

The J gene is TRBJ1-5, the V gene TRBV18; 7 bases align to TRBD1. This CDR3 has 14 amino acids. The ends lost 3 bases at V and 5 bases at J; junction bases unmatched: 4. Germline V gives CDR1 KGHSH, CDR2 LQKENI. CDR3 nucleotide sequence: TGTGCCAGCTCACCTCAGGGGACAGATCAGCCCCAGCATTTT. Amino acid sequence: CASSPQGTDQPQHF.

This clone was observed once. CDR3 region: CASSFGTGGYNEQFF. The DNA of the CDR3 is TGCGCCAGCAGCTTCGGGACAGGAGGCTACAATGAGCAGTTCTTC. This rearrangement joins TRBV5-1 to TRBJ2-1; TRBD1 agrees at 8 bases. The CDR3 is made up of 15 amino acids. Germline V gives CDR1 SGHRS, CDR2 YFSETQ. Trimming took 2 bases from V and 3 from J; bases not matched to a gene: 4.

V usage is TRBV4-1 and J usage is TRBJ2-1; a weak D match, TRBD2 (6 bases). CDR1 MGHRA and CDR2 YSYEKL come from the germline V gene. The CDR3 consists of 15 residues. The V and J ends lost 1 base and 3 bases respectively, with 10 bases between them. The DNA of the CDR3 is TGCGCCAGCAGCCAAGTCGGTAGCGGCTACAATGAGCAGTTCTTC. Protein sequence: CASSQVGSGYNEQFF.

V and J are TRBV27 and TRBJ1-1; D is undetermined. Looked up from germline, CDR1 is MNHEY and CDR2 is SMNVEV (reference sequence). Trimming left V 6 bases short and J 5 bases short, with 16 bases between. The CDR3 contains 14 residues. CDR3 nucleotides: TGTGCCAGCAGGGCCCTAGACGGAAGGACTGAAGCTTTCTTT. It yields the protein CASRALDGRTEAFF.

The V and J genes are TRBV7-9 and TRBJ2-3; perhaps TRBD1 as D (6 bases). The V and J ends lost 5 bases and 5 bases respectively, with 23 bases between them. Germline CDR1 and CDR2: SEHNR and FQNEAQ (reference sequence). The CDR3 sequence is 17 residues long. CDR3 coding DNA: TGTGCCAGCAGCGTTATCGGTCCTGGGTCAGGGGTAGATACGCAGTATTTT. Protein sequence: CASSVIGPGSGVDTQYF.

This chain joins TRBV7-8 and TRBJ1-5; 10 nucleotides line up with TRBD1. This CDR3 is 14 amino acids long. Losses at the gene ends were 5 bases for V and 3 bases for J; bases not matched to a gene: 1. The germline V gene encodes CDR1 SGHVS and CDR2 FQNEAQ. In DNA, the CDR3 is TGTGCCAGCAGCGGACAGGGGGTCAATCAGCCCCAGCATTTT. Protein sequence: CASSGQGVNQPQHF.

This clone was observed a handful of times. The gene calls are TRBV19 and TRBJ1-5; 11 bases match TRBD1. J was trimmed by 2 bases and V by 3 bases; bases with no gene match: 6. The CDR3 runs to 17 residues. CDR1 and CDR2 from the germline V gene are LNHDA and SQIVND (reference sequence). The CDR3 region has the DNA TGTGCCAGTAGTATTACCGGGACAGGGGGTGGCAATCAGCCCCAGCATTTT. It yields the protein CASSITGTGGGNQPQHF.

This sequence joins TRBV21-1 and TRBJ1-3; the D segment call TRBD1 is taken from the table without a DNA check. TRBV21-1 is labeled a pseudogene. This CDR3 has 15 residues. In DNA, the CDR3 is TGTGCCAGCAGCAAACCAGGGGGCTCTGGAAACACCATATATTTT. Amino acid sequence: CASSKPGGSGNTIYF.

A single count supports this clone. V is TRBV4-1 and J is TRBJ2-7, with 7 bases fitting TRBD2. V shed 1 base, J shed 5 bases, and the junction held 5 bases outside the gene matches. Germline-derived CDR1 and CDR2 are MGHRA and YSYEKL. The CDR3 runs to 14 residues. The CDR3 reads CASSQGELAHEQYF. In DNA form, the CDR3 reads TGCGCCAGCAGCCAAGGGGAACTAGCGCACGAGCAGTACTTC.